This entry is about one T cell receptor (beta chain). Its matching antigen is unknown. The CDR3 runs to 14 residues. V shed 0 bases and J shed 8 bases, with 13 bases lying between them. CDR1 and CDR2 (germline): SGHDN, FVKESK. This sample is part of a study of regulatory T cells in long-lasting Graves disease. Study-wide background: To qualify as persistent, Graves' disease required over 5 years of antithyroid drugs with positive TSH receptor antibodies.

Assembly of TCR beta libraries relied on iRepertoire HTBI primers together with Arm-PCR of CDR3 regions. Study processing details: Across samples, about 56 TRBV and more than 13 TRBJ segments were found. One entry per CDR3 protein, called by TCRdb with MiXCR from the multiplex PCR reads. TCRdb's processing, not the study's, gives the V and J calls here. The repertoire consists of approximately 470,000 distinct CDR3 sequences, with less than 25% occurring once and the leading ten covering 7.8%. Notes on the study in general: Researchers examined only peripheral blood and not thyroid tissue.

As for time point: persistent/refractory GD, antithyroid drugs over 5 years with positive TRAb. PBMC RNA was the source of the TCR library. The chain employs TRBV14 and TRBJ1-2; no clear D gene. The sequence came from a female donor with Graves disease. Here the sequenced sample was peripheral blood mononuclear cells (PBMCs), taken when the disease was refractory, from a patient treated with antithyroid drugs. CDR3 loop: CASSQDRQNLGYTF. In nucleotides, the CDR3 is TGTGCCAGCAGCCAAGATCGCCAGAACTTAGGCTACACCTTC.